This TCR beta chain came from a study of blood T cell repertoires in COVID-19. The CDR3 length is 20 residues. With V trimmed by 5 bases and J by 0 bases, 12 bases remained unmatched. Germline V lookup: CDR1 SGHTA, CDR2 FQGTGA. The Seattle patients, enrolled during active infection, were followed longitudinally. TCRdb's table, derived via immunoSEQ multiplex PCR, lists solely in-frame clones and lacks some. Among roughly 190,000 clones listed, roughly 92% were seen once. The material sequenced was peripheral blood. The chain uses TRBV7-3 and TRBJ2-1; 14 bases map to TRBD2. The TCR comes from a man aged 30-40 years with COVID-19, enrolled during active disease. CDR3 protein: CASSPNPGTSGGSSYNEQFF. Here the CDR3 DNA reads TGTGCCAGCAGCCCAAATCCCGGGACTAGCGGGGGAAGCTCCTACAATGAGCAGTTCTTC.